This T cell receptor (beta chain) was profiled in a study of monozygotic twins with cystic fibrosis. Study background: Libraries were built from around 3 micrograms of fragmented DNA using approximately 15 PCR cycles. Study results and caveats: Shared CDR3 numbers were not associated with age, concordance or severity. Low clonality (median roughly 0.009) suggested a mostly naive repertoire. Co-twins had the most similar V usage for 13 of 16 pairs, J for 8.

Here immunoSEQ multiplex PCR was the method, and the copy in TCRdb shows in-frame clones only, minus some. The data contain around 34,000 clones, more than 85% of them singletons. CDR3 size: 16 residues. CDR1 is SGDLS, CDR2 YYNGEE, per germline. Trimming shortened V by 3 bases and J by 1 base, and 17 bases separated the two germline ends. On this clone: Its antigen remains unknown.

Material for sequencing was blood. The source of this sequence is a girl aged 2-10 years with cystic fibrosis. The genes are TRBV9 and TRBJ2-7; D possibly corresponds to TRBD1 (6 bases). The chain's CDR3 is CASSADAGDPSYEQYF. The CDR3 DNA reads TGTGCCAGCAGCGCTGACGCAGGGGACCCTTCCTACGAGCAGTACTTC.